This T cell receptor (beta chain) was sequenced during a study of T cell changes during pregnancy in multiple sclerosis. Only in-frame clones appear in the TCRdb table, and some are missing; sequencing was by immunoSEQ multiplex PCR. The data show about 75,000 clones, with around 94% seen just once and over 0.12% held by the top ten. Germline CDR1 is SGHAT and CDR2 is FQDESV (reference sequence). The V gene lost 4 bases and the J gene lost 10 bases, with 13 bases spanning the gap. The CDR3 extends over 13 amino acids. Sequences were derived from CD4+ T cells from peripheral blood mononuclear cells, sampled after pregnancy. V and J are TRBV11-1 and TRBJ1-4; D may be TRBD1 (5 bases). The receptor's source is a female donor with multiple sclerosis, enrolled in a pregnancy study. CDR3 sequence (DNA): TGTGCCAGCAGCTCGGACAATCTCGGAAAACTGTTTTTT. Amino acid sequence: CASSSDNLGKLFF.